This T cell receptor beta chain was captured in a study of STAT3 mutations in large granular lymphocyte leukemia. Whole-study findings and limits: Every T-LGLL patient had at least one immunodominant TCRbeta clonotype. No sample exists from the first appearance of each clone. Persisting codominant clonotypes may have hidden a small pathogenic clone.

Trimming took 0 bases from V and 7 from J, leaving 15 bases between them. Germline-derived CDR1 and CDR2 are KGHSH and LQKENI. The CDR3 has 15 residues. Note on this clone: As yet, its antigen is unknown.

Sequencing used immunoSEQ multiplex PCR; TCRdb keeps in-frame clones, though not all of them. Here the sample spans some 10,000 clones, around 90% being singletons. This chain uses TRBV18 with TRBJ1-1; D is undetermined. Sequenced: peripheral blood mononuclear cells. The TCR was taken from a man aged 55 to 70 with T-cell large granular lymphocyte leukemia. Some clones in this sample may be carry-over from other donors' samples. CDR3: CASSPPRNVALEAFF. CDR3 coding DNA: TGTGCCAGCTCACCACCTCGGAACGTCGCCCTTGAAGCTTTCTTT. Based on the CDR3 plus reference TRBV18 and TRBJ1-1, the full variable domain is NAGVMQNPRHLVRRRGQEARLRCSPMKGHSHVYWYRQLPEEGLKFMVYLQKENIIDESGMPKERFSAEFPKEGPSILRIQQVVRGDSAAYFCASSPPRNVALEAFFGQGTRLTVV.